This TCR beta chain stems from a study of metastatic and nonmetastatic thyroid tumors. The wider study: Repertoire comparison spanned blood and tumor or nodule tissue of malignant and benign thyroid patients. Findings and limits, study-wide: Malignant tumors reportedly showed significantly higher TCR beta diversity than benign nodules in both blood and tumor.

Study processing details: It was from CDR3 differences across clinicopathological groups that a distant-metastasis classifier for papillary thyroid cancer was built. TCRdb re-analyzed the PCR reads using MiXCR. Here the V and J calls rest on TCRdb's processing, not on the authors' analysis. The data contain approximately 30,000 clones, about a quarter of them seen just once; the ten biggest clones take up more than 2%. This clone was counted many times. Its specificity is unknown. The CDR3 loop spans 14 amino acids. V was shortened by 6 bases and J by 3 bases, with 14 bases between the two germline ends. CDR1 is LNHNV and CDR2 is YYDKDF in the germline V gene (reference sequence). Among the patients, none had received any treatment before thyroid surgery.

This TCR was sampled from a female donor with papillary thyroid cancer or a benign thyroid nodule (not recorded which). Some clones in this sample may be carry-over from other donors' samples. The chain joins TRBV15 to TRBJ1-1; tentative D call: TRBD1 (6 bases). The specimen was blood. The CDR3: CATSWGGGYTEAFF. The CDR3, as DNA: TGTGCCACCAGTTGGGGCGGGGGCTACACTGAAGCTTTCTTT.